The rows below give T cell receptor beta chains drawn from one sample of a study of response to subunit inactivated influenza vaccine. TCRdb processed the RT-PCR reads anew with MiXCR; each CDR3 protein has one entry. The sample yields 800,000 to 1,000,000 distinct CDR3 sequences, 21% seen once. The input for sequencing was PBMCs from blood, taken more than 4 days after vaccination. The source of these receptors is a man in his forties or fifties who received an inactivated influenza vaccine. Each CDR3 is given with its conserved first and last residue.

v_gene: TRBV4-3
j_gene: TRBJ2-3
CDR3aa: CASSQGEGDDTEYF

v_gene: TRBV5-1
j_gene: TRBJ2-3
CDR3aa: CASTNGRGYTDTQYF

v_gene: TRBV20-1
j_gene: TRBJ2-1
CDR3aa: CSARDTMKSGSYNEQFF

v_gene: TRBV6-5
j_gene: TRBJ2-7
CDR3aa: CASSYLDRTYEQYF

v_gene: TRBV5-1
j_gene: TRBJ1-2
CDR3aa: CASSEAQGASGYTF

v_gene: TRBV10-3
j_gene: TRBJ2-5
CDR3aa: CAIGPQGGGGTQYF

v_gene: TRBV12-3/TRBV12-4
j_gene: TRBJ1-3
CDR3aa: CASRQGSEGGGNTIYF

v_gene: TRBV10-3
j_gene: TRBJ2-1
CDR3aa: CAISESQQGVSNEQFF

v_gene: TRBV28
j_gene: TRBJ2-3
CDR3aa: CASSLSSYLRREGQDTQYF

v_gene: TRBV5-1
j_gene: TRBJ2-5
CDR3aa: CASSATSGVRETQYF